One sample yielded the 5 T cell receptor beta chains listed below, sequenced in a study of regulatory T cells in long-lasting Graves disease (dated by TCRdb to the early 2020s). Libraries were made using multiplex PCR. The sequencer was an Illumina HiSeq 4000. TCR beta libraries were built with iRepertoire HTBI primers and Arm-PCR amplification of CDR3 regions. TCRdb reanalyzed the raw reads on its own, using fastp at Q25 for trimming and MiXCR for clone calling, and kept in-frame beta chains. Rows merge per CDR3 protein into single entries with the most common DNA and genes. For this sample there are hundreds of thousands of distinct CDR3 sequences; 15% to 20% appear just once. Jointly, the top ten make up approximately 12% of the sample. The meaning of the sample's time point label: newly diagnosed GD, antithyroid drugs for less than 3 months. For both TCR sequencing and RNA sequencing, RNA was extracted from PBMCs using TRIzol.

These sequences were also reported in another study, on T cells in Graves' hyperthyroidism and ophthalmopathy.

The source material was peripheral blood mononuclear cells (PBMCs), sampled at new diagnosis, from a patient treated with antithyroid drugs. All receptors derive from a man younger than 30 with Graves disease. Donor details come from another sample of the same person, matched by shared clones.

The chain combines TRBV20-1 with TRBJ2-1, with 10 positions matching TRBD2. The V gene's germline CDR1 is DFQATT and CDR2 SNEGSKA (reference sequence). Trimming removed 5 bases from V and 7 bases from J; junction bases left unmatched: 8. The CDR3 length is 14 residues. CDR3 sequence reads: CSADGLAGANEQFF. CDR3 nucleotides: TGCAGTGCTGACGGGCTAGCGGGAGCTAATGAGCAGTTCTTC.

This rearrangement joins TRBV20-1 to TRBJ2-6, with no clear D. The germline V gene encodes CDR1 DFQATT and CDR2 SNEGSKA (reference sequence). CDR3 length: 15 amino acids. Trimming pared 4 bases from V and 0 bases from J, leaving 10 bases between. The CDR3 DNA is TGCAGTGCTATGCCAGGAACCTCTGGGGCCAACGTCCTGACTTTC. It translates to CSAMPGTSGANVLTF.

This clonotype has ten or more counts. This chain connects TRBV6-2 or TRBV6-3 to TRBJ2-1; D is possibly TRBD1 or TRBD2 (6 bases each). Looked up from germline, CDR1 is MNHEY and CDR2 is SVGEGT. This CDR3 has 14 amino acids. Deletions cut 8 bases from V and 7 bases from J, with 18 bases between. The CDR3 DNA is TGTGCCAGCGGACACAGGGAGGTCTTGAATGAGCAGTTCTTC. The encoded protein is CASGHREVLNEQFF.

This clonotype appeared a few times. The CDR3 sequence: CASSLTGHLGDEQYF. The CDR3 DNA follows: TGCGCCAGCAGCTTAACAGGGCACCTGGGGGACGAGCAGTACTTC. The chain combines TRBV5-1 with TRBJ2-7, with D perhaps matching TRBD1 (6 bases). Trimming pared 2 bases from V and 5 bases from J, leaving 17 bases between. Germline CDR1 is SGHRS and CDR2 is YFSETQ. This CDR3 has 15 amino acids.

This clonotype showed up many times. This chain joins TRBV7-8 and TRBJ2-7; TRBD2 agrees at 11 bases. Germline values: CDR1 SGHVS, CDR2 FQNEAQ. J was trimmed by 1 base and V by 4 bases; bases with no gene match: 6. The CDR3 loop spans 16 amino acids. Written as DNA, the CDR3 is TGTGCCAGCAGCTCCCAACTAGCGGGAGTTTCCTACGAGCAGTACTTC. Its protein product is CASSSQLAGVSYEQYF.